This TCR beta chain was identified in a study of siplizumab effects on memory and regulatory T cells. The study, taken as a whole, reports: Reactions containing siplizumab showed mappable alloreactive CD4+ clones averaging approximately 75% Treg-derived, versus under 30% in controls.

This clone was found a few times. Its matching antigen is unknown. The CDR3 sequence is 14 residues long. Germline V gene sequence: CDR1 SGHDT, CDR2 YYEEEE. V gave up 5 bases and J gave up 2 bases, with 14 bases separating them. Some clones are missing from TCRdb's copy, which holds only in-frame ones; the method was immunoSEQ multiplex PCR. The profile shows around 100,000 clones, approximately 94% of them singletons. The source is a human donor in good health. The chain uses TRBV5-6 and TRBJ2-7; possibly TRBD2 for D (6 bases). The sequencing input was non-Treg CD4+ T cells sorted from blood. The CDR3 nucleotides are TGTGCCAGCAGGAGGGACTCGAGAACCTACGAGCAGTACTTC. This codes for CASRRDSRTYEQYF.